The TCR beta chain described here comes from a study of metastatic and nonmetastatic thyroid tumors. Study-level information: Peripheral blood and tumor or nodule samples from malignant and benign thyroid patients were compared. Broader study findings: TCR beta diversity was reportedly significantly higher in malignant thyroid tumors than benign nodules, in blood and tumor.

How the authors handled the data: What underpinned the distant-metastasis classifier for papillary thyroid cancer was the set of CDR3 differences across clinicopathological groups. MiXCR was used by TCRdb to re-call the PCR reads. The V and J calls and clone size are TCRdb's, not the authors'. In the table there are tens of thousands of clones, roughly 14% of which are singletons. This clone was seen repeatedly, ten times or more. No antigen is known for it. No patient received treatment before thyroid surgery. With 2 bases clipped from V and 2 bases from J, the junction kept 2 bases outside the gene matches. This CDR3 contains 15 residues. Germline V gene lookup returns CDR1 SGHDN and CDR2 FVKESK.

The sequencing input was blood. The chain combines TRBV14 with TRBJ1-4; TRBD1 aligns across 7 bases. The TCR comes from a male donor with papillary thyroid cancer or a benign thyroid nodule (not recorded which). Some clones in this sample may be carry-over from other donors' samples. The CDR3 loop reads CASSQLQGTNEKLFF. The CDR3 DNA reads TGTGCCAGCAGCCAACTACAGGGGACTAATGAAAAACTGTTTTTT.